These T cell receptor beta chains were read from a single sample in a study of T cell repertoires in ileal Crohn's disease. Generated by immunoSEQ multiplex PCR, the TCRdb table keeps only in-frame clones and is missing some. The repertoire holds some 27,000 clones, with around 80% as singletons. The sample comprised ileal tissue. These receptors all stem from an adult with Crohn's disease. CDR3s include the opening cysteine and the closing phenylalanine or tryptophan. D genes are given only for firm matches. The size entry is marked missing in some rows and otherwise reads once, few, many or a size class.

abundance,d_gene,j_gene,v_gene,CDR3nt,CDR3aa
few,TRBD2,TRBJ2-5,TRBV19,TGTGCCAGTAGTCGCTCAGCCGGGACTAGCGGCCCTAGGGAAGAGACCCAGTACTTC,CASSRSAGTSGPREETQYF
NA,NA,TRBJ2-7,TRBV6-1,TGTGCCAGCAGTGCGAGCGACCCCTACGAGCAGTACTTC,CASSASDPYEQYF
NA,TRBD1,TRBJ1-1,TRBV5-6,TGTGCCAGCAGCTTGGACAGGGGTCGGATTGGGGGCACTGAAGCTTTCTTT,CASSLDRGRIGGTEAFF
NA,NA,TRBJ2-5,TRBV12-5,TGTGCTAGTGGTCGAGACAGATTCCAAGAGACCCAGTACTTC,CASGRDRFQETQYF
NA,NA,TRBJ1-6,TRBV6-5,TGTGCCAGCAGCCAGGGGACACATAATTCACCCCTCCACTTT,CASSQGTHNSPLHF
NA,NA,TRBJ2-1,TRBV15,TGTGCCACCAGCTTCAATTTCAATGAGCAGTTCTTC,CATSFNFNEQFF
once,NA,TRBJ1-1,TRBV5-4,TGTGCCAGCAGCTTCCGAGGGACACAGAACACTGAAGCTTTCTTT,CASSFRGTQNTEAFF
NA,NA,TRBJ2-7,TRBV11-2,TGTGCCAGCAGCTCGGACTTCCCGTCCTACGAGCAGTACTTC,CASSSDFPSYEQYF
NA,NA,TRBJ2-3,TRBV27,TGTGCCAGCAGACCCCGGTGGGAGCTCCCCCGCACAGATACGCAGTATTTT,CASRPRWELPRTDTQYF
NA,TRBD2,TRBJ2-1,TRBV10-3,TGTGCCATCAGCGGGGACTACTCCTACAATGAGCAGTTCTTC,CAISGDYSYNEQFF
NA,NA,TRBJ1-4,TRBV9,TGTGCCAGCAGCGACGGGGGACTTGAAAAACTGTTTTTT,CASSDGGLEKLFF
once,NA,TRBJ1-1,TRBV9,TGTGCCAGCAGCCGTATATTATCGGTCCTCGGGACTGAAGCTTTCTTT,CASSRILSVLGTEAFF
once,TRBD1,TRBJ1-2,TRBV4-2,TGTGCCAGCAGCCGGGAAGCCGGGACAGCGTATGGCTACACCTTC,CASSREAGTAYGYTF
NA,NA,TRBJ2-7,TRBV20-1,TGCAGTGCTTACTCCTACGAGCAGTACTTC,CSAYSYEQYF
NA,TRBD2,TRBJ2-6,TRBV7-9,TGTGCCAGCAGCTGGGGGGGTGGGAGCTCTGGGGCCAACGTCCTGACTTTC,CASSWGGGSSGANVLTF
NA,TRBD2,TRBJ2-1,TRBV4-2,TGTGCCAGCAGCCAAGATCGGGGACTAGGTACAAATGAGCAGTTCTTC,CASSQDRGLGTNEQFF
few,NA,TRBJ1-2,TRBV2,TGTGCCAGCAGTGACACCCCACAGGCAGGGTGGGATGGCTACACCTTC,CASSDTPQAGWDGYTF
NA,TRBD1,TRBJ2-2,TRBV11-3,TGTGCCAGCCGACAGGGGTTTGCCGGGGAGCTGTTTTTT,CASRQGFAGELFF
NA,TRBD2,TRBJ2-4,TRBV25-1,TGTGCCAGCCGAGGCCTGTCTAGCGGGACCAAAAACATTCAGTACTTC,CASRGLSSGTKNIQYF
NA,NA,TRBJ1-2,TRBV5-6,TGTGCCAGCAGCTTGTGGGGCTTTGCTGGGGATGGCTACACCTTC,CASSLWGFAGDGYTF
NA,TRBD1,TRBJ1-5,TRBV5-6,TGTGCCAGCAGTGGACAGGGGGGCAATCAGCCCCAGCATTTT,CASSGQGGNQPQHF
NA,NA,TRBJ1-1,TRBV7-8,TGTGCCAGCAGCAAGCTACGGGTCTTAAACACTGAAGCTTTCTTT,CASSKLRVLNTEAFF
NA,TRBD2,TRBJ2-1,TRBV7-2,TGTGCCAGCAGCTACGTAACTAGCGGCGGTGAGCAGTTCTTC,CASSYVTSGGEQFF
NA,NA,TRBJ2-7,TRBV7-2,TGTGCCAGCACCCCGACTACTTACGAGCAGTACTTC,CASTPTTYEQYF
NA,TRBD1,TRBJ1-3,TRBV11-2,TGTGCCAGCAGCTTAGGGGGACAGGGGTCTGGAAACACCATATATTTT,CASSLGGQGSGNTIYF
NA,TRBD2,TRBJ2-7,TRBV6-5,TGTGCCAGCAGGCAAGCGGGAGGGAGCTCCTACGAGCAGTACTTC,CASRQAGGSSYEQYF
NA,TRBD2,TRBJ2-2,TRBV19,TGTGCCAGTAGTATTTTAGGTCTAGCGGGCGCGAACACCGGGGAGCTGTTTTTT,CASSILGLAGANTGELFF
NA,NA,TRBJ2-1,TRBV2,TGTGCCAGCAGTGCTGGTCGGGGGTCCAATGAGCAGTTCTTC,CASSAGRGSNEQFF
NA,NA,TRBJ1-5,TRBV6-1,TGTGCCAGCAGTTGGACACTCAGCAATCAGCCCCAGCATTTT,CASSWTLSNQPQHF
NA,NA,TRBJ2-7,TRBV15,TGTGCCACCAGCAGAGGGGGGGTATACGACGAGCAGTACTTC,CATSRGGVYDEQYF